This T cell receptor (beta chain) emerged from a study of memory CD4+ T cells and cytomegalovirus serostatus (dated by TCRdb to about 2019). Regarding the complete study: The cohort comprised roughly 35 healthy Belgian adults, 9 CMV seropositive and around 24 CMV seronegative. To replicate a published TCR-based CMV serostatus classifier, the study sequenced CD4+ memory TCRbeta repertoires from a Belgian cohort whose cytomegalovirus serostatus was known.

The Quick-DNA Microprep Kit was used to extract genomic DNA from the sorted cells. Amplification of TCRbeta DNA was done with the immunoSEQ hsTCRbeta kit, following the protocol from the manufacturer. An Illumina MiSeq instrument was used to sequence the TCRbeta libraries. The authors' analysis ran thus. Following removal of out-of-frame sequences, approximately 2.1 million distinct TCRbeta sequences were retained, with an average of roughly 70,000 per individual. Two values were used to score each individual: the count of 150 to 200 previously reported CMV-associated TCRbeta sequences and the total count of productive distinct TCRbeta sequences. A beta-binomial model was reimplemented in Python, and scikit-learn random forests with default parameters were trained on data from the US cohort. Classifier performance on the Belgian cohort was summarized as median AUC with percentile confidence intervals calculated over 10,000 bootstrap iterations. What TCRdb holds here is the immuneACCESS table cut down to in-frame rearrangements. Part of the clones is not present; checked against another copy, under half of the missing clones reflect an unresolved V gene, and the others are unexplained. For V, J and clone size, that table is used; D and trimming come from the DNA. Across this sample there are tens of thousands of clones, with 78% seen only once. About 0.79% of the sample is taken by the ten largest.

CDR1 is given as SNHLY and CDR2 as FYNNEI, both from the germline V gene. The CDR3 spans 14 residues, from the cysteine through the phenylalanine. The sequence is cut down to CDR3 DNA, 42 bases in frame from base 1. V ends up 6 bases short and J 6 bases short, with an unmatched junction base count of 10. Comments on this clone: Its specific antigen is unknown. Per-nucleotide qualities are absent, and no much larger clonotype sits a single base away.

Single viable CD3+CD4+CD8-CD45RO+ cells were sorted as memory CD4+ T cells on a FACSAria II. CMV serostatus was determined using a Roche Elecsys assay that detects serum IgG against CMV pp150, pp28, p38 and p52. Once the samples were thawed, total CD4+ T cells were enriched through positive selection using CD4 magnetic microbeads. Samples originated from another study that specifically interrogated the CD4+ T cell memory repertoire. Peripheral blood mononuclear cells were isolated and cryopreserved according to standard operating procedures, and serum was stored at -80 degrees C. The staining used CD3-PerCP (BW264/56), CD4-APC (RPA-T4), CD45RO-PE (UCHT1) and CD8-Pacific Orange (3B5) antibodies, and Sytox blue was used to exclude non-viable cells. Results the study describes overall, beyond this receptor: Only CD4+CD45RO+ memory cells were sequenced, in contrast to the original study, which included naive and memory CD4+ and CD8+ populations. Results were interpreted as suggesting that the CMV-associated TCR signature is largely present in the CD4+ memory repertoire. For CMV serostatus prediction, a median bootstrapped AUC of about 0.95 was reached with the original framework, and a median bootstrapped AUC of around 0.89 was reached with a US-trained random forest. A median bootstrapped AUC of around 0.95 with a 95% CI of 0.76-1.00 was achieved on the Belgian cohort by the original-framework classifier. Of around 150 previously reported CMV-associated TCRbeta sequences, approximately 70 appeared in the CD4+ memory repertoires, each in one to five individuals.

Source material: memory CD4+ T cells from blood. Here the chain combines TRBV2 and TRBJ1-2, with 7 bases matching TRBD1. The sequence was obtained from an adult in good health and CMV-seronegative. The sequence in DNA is TGTGCCAGCAGGGAATCTCGACAGGGACATGGCTACACCTTC. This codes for CASRESRQGHGYTF.